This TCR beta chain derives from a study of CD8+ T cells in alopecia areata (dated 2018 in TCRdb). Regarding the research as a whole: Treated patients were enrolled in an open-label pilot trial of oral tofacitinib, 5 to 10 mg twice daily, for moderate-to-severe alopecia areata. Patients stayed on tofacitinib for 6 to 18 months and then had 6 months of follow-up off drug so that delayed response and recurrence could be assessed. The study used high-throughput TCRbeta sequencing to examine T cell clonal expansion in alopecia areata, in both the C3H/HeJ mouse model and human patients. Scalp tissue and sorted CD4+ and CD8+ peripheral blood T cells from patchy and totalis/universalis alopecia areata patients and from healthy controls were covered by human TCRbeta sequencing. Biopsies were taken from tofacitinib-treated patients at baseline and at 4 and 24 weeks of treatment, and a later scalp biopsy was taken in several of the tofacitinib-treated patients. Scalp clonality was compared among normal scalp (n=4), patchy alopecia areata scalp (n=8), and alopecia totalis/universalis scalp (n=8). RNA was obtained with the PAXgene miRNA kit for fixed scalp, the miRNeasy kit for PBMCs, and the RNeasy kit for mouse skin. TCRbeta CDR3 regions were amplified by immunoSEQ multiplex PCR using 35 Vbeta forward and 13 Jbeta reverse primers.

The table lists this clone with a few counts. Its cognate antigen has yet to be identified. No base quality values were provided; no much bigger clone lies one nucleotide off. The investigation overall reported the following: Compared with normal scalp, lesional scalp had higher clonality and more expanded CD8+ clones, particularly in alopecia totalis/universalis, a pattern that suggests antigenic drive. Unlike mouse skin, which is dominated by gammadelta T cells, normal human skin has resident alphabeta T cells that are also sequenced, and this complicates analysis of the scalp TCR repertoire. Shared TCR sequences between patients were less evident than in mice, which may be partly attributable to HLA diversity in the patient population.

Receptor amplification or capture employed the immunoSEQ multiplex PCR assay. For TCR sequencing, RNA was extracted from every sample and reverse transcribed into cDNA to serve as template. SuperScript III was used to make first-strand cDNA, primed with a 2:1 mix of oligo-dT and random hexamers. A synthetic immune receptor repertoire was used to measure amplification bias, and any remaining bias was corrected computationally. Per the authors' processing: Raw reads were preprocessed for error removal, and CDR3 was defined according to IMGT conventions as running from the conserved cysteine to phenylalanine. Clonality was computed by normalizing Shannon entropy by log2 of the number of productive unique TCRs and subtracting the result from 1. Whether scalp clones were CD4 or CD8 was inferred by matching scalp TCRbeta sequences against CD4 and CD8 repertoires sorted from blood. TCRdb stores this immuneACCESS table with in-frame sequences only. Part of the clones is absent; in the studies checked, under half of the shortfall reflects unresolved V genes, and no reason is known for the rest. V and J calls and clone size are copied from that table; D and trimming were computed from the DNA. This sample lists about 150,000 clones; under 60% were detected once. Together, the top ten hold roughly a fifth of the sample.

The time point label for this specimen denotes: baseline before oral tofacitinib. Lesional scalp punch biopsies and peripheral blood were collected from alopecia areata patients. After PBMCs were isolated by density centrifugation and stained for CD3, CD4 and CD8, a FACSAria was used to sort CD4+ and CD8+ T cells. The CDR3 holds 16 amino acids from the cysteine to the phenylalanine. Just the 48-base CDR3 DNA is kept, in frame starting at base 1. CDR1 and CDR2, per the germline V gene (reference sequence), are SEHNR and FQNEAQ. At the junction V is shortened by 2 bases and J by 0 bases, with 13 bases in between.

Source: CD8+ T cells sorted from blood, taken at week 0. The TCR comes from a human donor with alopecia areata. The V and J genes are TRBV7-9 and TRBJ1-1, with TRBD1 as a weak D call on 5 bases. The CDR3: CASSLMGVPMNTEAFF. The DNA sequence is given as TGTGCCAGCAGCTTAATGGGGGTCCCGATGAACACTGAAGCTTTCTTT.